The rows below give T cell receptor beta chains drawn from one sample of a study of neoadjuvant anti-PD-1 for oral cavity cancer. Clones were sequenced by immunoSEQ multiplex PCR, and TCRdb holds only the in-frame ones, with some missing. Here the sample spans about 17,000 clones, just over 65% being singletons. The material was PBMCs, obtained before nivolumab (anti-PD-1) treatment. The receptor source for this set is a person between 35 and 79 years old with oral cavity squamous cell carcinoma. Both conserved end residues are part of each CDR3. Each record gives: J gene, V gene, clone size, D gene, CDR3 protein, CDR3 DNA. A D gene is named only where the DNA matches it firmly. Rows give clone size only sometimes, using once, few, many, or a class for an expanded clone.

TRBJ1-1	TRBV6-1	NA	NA	CASRGYPLNTEAFF	TGTGCCAGCAGGGGTTACCCCCTTAACACTGAAGCTTTCTTT
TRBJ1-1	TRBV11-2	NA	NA	CASSPSGPRDVNTEAFF	TGTGCCAGCAGCCCGTCGGGGCCACGGGACGTGAACACTGAAGCTTTCTTT
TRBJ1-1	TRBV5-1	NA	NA	CASSLERPGGTEAFF	TGCGCCAGCAGCTTGGAGCGCCCAGGAGGGACTGAAGCTTTCTTT
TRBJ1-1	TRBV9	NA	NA	CASSVVRGNTEAFF	TGTGCCAGCAGCGTAGTCAGGGGGAACACTGAAGCTTTCTTT
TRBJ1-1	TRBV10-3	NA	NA	CAISGAGTRATEAFF	TGTGCCATCAGTGGGGCCGGGACAAGGGCCACTGAAGCTTTCTTT
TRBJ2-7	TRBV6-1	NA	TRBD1	CASLRDRGYYEQYF	TGTGCCAGCCTCCGGGACAGAGGGTACTACGAGCAGTACTTC
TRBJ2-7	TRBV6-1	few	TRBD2	CASSPDSGRNYEQYF	TGTGCCAGCAGTCCGGATAGCGGGAGAAACTACGAGCAGTACTTC
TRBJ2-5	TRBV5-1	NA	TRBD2	CASSPGLAGGGGGQETQYF	TGCGCCAGCAGTCCCGGACTAGCGGGAGGGGGGGGAGGCCAAGAGACCCAGTACTTC
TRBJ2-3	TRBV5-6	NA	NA	CASSPGPRADTQYF	TGTGCCAGCAGCCCGGGACCGAGGGCAGATACGCAGTATTTT
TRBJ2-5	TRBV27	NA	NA	CASSPAGKTQYF	TGTGCCAGCAGTCCCGCCGGGAAGACCCAGTACTTC
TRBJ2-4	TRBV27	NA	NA	CASSLAPGVAKNIQYF	TGTGCCAGCAGTTTAGCCCCTGGAGTAGCCAAAAACATTCAGTACTTC
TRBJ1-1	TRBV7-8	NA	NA	CASSLGGYEAFF	TGTGCCAGCAGCTTAGGTGGGTACGAGGCTTTCTTT
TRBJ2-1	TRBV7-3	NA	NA	CASSPAGNYNEQFF	TGTGCCAGCAGCCCCGCGGGGAATTACAATGAGCAGTTCTTC
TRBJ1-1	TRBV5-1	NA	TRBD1	CASSHRGLGWGNTEAFF	TGCGCCAGCAGCCACAGGGGGCTTGGTTGGGGCAACACTGAAGCTTTCTTT
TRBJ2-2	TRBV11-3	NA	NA	CASSFAGTGELFF	TGTGCCAGCAGCTTCGCCGGGACCGGGGAGCTGTTTTTT
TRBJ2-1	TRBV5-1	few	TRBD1	CASSLGQGYNEQFF	TGCGCCAGCAGCTTGGGACAGGGGTACAATGAGCAGTTCTTC
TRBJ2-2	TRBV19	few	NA	CASSIVQTNTGELFF	TGTGCCAGTAGTATTGTACAGACTAACACCGGGGAGCTGTTTTTT
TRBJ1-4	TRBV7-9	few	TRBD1	CASSPSGTGVEKLFF	TGTGCCAGCAGCCCTAGCGGGACAGGGGTGGAAAAACTGTTTTTT
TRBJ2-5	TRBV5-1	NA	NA	CASSLERGGQTQYF	TGCGCCAGCAGCTTGGAGAGGGGCGGACAGACCCAGTACTTC
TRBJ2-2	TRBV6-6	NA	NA	CASSYVSASQSGELFF	TGTGCCAGCAGTTACGTTTCGGCTAGCCAGTCCGGGGAGCTGTTTTTT
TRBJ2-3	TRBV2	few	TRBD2	CASSPPGLQNTDTQYF	TGTGCCAGCAGTCCGCCGGGACTACAAAACACAGATACGCAGTATTTT
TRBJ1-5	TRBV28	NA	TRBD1	CASSLGTAGGGIRGQPQHF	TGTGCCAGCAGTTTAGGGACGGCAGGGGGCGGGATAAGGGGCCAGCCCCAGCATTTT
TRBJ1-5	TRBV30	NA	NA	CAWSQGGPNQPQHF	TGTGCCTGGAGTCAAGGGGGGCCAAATCAGCCCCAGCATTTT
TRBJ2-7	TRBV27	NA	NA	CASSSLGLTSYEQYF	TGTGCCAGCAGTTCCCTAGGACTTACCTCCTACGAGCAGTACTTC
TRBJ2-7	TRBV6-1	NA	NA	CASSEGAEREQYF	TGTGCCAGCAGTGAAGGTGCCGAACGCGAGCAGTACTTC
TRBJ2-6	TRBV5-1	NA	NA	CASSIDSRSGANVLTF	TGCGCCAGCAGCATCGACAGTCGCTCTGGGGCCAACGTCCTGACTTTC
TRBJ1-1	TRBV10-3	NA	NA	CAISVGGRDTEAFF	TGTGCCATCAGTGTAGGAGGGAGGGACACTGAAGCTTTCTTT
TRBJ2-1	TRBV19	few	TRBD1	CASSRPSTGIEGYEQFF	TGTGCCAGTAGTCGCCCGTCGACAGGGATTGAGGGCTATGAGCAGTTCTTC
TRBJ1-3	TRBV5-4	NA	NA	CASSLRGTGNTIYF	TGTGCCAGCAGCTTGAGGGGAACTGGAAACACCATATATTTT
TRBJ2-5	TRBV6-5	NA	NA	CASSYVRERGTQYF	TGTGCCAGCAGTTACGTCCGGGAGCGCGGGACCCAGTACTTC
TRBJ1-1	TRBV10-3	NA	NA	CAISESTAGREAFF	TGTGCCATCAGTGAGTCGACGGCAGGGAGAGAAGCTTTCTTT
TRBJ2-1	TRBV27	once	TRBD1	CASSPQGASYNEQFF	TGTGCCAGCAGCCCGCAGGGGGCCTCCTACAATGAGCAGTTCTTC
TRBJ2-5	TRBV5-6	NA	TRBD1	CASSFRDRASRETQYF	TGTGCCAGCAGCTTTAGGGACAGGGCCTCTCGAGAGACCCAGTACTTC
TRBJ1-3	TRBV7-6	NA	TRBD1	CASSLQGGSGNTIYF	TGTGCCAGCAGCTTACAGGGGGGCTCTGGAAACACCATATATTTT
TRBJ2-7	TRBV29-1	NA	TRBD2	CSVAPSGSSFGEQYF	TGCAGCGTTGCCCCTAGCGGGAGCTCCTTTGGGGAGCAGTACTTC
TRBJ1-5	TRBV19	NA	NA	CASSIGLGQPQHF	TGTGCCAGTAGTATAGGGTTAGGGCAGCCCCAGCATTTT